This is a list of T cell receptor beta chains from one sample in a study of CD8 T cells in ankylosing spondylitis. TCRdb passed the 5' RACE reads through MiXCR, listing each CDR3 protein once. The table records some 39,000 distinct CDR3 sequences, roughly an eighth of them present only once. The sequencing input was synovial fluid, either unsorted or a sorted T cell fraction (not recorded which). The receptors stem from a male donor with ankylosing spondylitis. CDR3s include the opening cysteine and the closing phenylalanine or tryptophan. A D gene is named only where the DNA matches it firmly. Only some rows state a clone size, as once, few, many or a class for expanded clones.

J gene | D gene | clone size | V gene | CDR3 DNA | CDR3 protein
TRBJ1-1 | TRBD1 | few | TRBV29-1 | TGCAGCGGGGCAGGGGGCCCGGGAGAAGCTTTCTTT | CSGAGGPGEAFF
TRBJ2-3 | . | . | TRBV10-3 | TGTGCCATCAGTGAGTACGGCCTCACAGATACGCAGTATTTT | CAISEYGLTDTQYF
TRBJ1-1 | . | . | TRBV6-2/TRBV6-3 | TGTGCCAGCAGTTACTCTAGGGGGTTCATGAACACTGAAGCTTTCTTT | CASSYSRGFMNTEAFF
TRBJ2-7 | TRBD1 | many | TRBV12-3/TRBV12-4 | TGTGCCAGCAGTTTCCCCGGACAGGGAGCCTACGAGCAGTACTTC | CASSFPGQGAYEQYF
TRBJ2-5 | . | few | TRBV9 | TGTGCCAGCAGCGTAGGGGGAGAGGTCGAGACCCAGTACTTC | CASSVGGEVETQYF
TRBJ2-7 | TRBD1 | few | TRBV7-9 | TGTGCCAGCAGCCCCAGGGGGGGACAGGGGGCGTACGAGCAGTACTTC | CASSPRGGQGAYEQYF
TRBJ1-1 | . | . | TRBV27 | TGTGCCAGCAGCCTAATCCCCCAGAACACTGAAGCTTTCTTT | CASSLIPQNTEAFF
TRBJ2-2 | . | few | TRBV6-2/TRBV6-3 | TGTGCCAGCAGTTACGAACAGGAAACCGGGGAGCTGTTTTTT | CASSYEQETGELFF
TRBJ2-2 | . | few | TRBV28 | TGTGCCAGCAGCCCATGGGATGAAGGGGGAGACACCGGGGAGCTGTTTTTT | CASSPWDEGGDTGELFF
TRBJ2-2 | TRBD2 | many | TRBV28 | TGTGCCAGCAGTTTATTGGCTAGCGGGGGCCTGCCGGGAGGGGAGCTGTTTTTT | CASSLLASGGLPGGELFF
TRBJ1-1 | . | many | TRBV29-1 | TGCAGCGTCTACCGGGGGAACACTGAAGCTTTCTTT | CSVYRGNTEAFF
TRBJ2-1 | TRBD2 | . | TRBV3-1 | TGTGCCAGCAGCCAAAGAGGCAGACTAAGCGGACTAGCGGGATCCTACAATGAGCAGTTCTTC | CASSQRGRLSGLAGSYNEQFF
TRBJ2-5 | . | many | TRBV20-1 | TGCAGTGCTAGACGGCGGGGCCAAGAGACCCAGTACTTC | CSARRRGQETQYF
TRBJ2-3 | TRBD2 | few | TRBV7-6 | TGTGCCAGCAGCCCCTTTATAGCGGGGGGGCCAGATACGCAGTATTTT | CASSPFIAGGPDTQYF
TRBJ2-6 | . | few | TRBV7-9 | TGTGCCAGCAGCCCCACAGGGAAGGGGGCCAACGTCCTGACTTTC | CASSPTGKGANVLTF
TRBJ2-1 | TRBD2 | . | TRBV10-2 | TGCGCCAGCATGGGTATTCTAGCGGGTTACAATGAGCAGTTCTTC | CASMGILAGYNEQFF
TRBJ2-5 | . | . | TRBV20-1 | TGCAGTGTTGGGACCTTAAGCCCGGAGACCCAGTACTTC | CSVGTLSPETQYF
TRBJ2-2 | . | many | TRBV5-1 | TGCGCCAGCAGCTTGAACACCGGGGAGCTGTTTTTT | CASSLNTGELFF
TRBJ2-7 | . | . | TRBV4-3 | TGCGCCAGCAGCCAAGGTGCCCCCTCCTCCTACGAGCAGTACTTC | CASSQGAPSSYEQYF
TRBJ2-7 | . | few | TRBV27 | TGTGCCAGCAGTTTGCGGGCTAGCGTAGGGTACGAGCAGTACTTC | CASSLRASVGYEQYF
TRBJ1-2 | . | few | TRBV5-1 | TGCGCCAGCAGCTATATTTTCGGGCCCCTCGGCTACACCTTC | CASSYIFGPLGYTF
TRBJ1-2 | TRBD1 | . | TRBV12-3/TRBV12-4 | TGTGCCAGCAGGGGCACAGGGGGCGCGAGGAATGGCTACACCTTC | CASRGTGGARNGYTF
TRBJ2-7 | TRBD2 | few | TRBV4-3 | TGCGCCAGCAGCCAAATAAGCGGGGGGCCGTCCTACGAGCAGTACTTC | CASSQISGGPSYEQYF
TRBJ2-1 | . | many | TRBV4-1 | TGCGCCAGCAGCCATCCCGAGGGCGGCGTAACCTACAATGAGCAGTTCTTC | CASSHPEGGVTYNEQFF
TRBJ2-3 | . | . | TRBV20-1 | TGCAGTGCCACCCTAGTCCGGGTGGAACCCACAGATACGCAGTATTTT | CSATLVRVEPTDTQYF
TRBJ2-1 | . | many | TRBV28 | TGTGCCAGCAGTTTAGGAGGGGTTTGGTCCTACAATGAGCAGTTCTTC | CASSLGGVWSYNEQFF
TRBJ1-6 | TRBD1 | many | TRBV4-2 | TGTGCCAGCAGCCGGGACAGGGAAAATTCACCCCTCCACTTT | CASSRDRENSPLHF
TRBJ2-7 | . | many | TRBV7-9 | TGTGCCAGCAGCCCCCCCAGTGGGTCCTACGAGCAGTACTTC | CASSPPSGSYEQYF
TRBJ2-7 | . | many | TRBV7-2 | TGTGCCAGCAGCTTAGAAGTATCCTCCTACGAGCAGTACTTC | CASSLEVSSYEQYF
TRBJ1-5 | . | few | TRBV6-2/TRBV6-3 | TGTGCCAGCAGTTACGGGGCCAGGGTCTATCACCAAGGTCAGCCCCAGCATTTT | CASSYGARVYHQGQPQHF
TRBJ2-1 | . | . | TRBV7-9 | TGTGCCAGCAGTAAAATATACAATGAGCAGTTCTTC | CASSKIYNEQFF
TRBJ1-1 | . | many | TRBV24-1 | TGTGCCACCACCTACGGGAGCGAAGCTTTCTTT | CATTYGSEAFF
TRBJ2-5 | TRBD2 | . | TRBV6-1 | TGTGCCAGCAGTGAACTGGGGGGGACCCAAGAGACCCAGTACTTC | CASSELGGTQETQYF
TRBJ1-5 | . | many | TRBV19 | TGTGCCAGTAGTATAGCTCTCACCCTGACCCATCAGCCCCAGCATTTT | CASSIALTLTHQPQHF
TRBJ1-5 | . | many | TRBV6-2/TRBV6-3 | TGTGCCAGCAGTTACTCCCCCACGGGCCTCGGGGATCAGCCCCAGCATTTT | CASSYSPTGLGDQPQHF
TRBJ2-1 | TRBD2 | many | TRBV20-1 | TGCAGTGCTAGGGGCGGGGGTTACAATGAGCAGTTCTTC | CSARGGGYNEQFF
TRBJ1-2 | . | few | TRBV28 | TGTGCCAGCAAACGGAGGGACCGCTATGGCTACACCTTC | CASKRRDRYGYTF
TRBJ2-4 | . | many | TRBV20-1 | TGCAGTGCTGGGGCTCGGAGAGGCGGGATGAGGAACATTCAGTACTTC | CSAGARRGGMRNIQYF
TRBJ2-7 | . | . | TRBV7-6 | TGTGCCAGCAGCTCCCCGGGACTCCGCTCCGAGCAGTACTTC | CASSSPGLRSEQYF
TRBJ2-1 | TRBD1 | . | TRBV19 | TGTGCCAGTGCCGGGACAGGGATCAATGAGCAGTTCTTC | CASAGTGINEQFF
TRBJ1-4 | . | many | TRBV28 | TGTGCCAGCAGTTTGTTTGGGGAAAAACTGTTTTTT | CASSLFGEKLFF
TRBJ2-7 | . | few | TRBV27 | TGTGCCAGCAGTCCACTCCCCTACATCAGCGCATACGAGCAGTACTTC | CASSPLPYISAYEQYF
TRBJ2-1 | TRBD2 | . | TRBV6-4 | TGTGCCAGCAGTGATACTAGCGGGGGGGCCAATGAGCAGTTCTTC | CASSDTSGGANEQFF
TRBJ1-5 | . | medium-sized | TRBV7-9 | TGTGCCAGCAGCCCCACTTCTGCAGGCAATCAGCCCCAGCATTTT | CASSPTSAGNQPQHF
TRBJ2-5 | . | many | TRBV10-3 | TGTGCCATCAGTGAGGGGCAGGAACAAGAGACCCAGTACTTC | CAISEGQEQETQYF
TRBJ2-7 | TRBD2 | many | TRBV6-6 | TGTGCCAGCAGTTACTCGACTAGCGGGGGGGACGAGCAGTACTTC | CASSYSTSGGDEQYF
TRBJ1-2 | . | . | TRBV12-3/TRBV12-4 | TGTGCCAGCAACATTATAGGGGGTGGCTATGGCTACACCTTC | CASNIIGGGYGYTF
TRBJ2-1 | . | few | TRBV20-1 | TGCAGTGCTGGACCGTCGGGACCAACTTACAATGAGCAGTTCTTC | CSAGPSGPTYNEQFF
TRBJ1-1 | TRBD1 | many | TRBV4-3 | TGCGCCAGCAGCCTCGGGACAGCAATTGAAGCTTTCTTT | CASSLGTAIEAFF